This TCR beta chain was sequenced during a study of control samples from healthy donors and cancer patients (dated by TCRdb to about 2020). With respect to this clone: This clone's antigen is unknown. No quality values exist for individual bases; no much larger clone is one base distant.

Receptors were amplified or captured by the immunoSEQ multiplex PCR assay. Held by TCRdb, this immuneACCESS table contains in-frame sequences only and omits some clones. Under half of the omission traces to an unresolved V gene where checked; the cause of the rest is unknown. Recorded for this sample are some 200,000 clones; 85% to 95% of them occurred a single time. Approximately 1.6% of the sample belongs to the ten largest clones. V sheds 1 base and J sheds 4 bases, leaving 13 bases between their ends. CDR3 length: 15 amino acids, cysteine to phenylalanine. Only CDR3 DNA is held: 45 bases, read in frame from base 1. The germline V gene (reference sequence) specifies LGHDT as CDR1 and YNNKEL as CDR2.

The material sequenced was blood. This clonotype originated in a man aged 50 to 59 in good health. The receptor chain draws on TRBV3-1 (or the pseudogene TRBV3-2) and TRBJ2-5; the D gene is perhaps TRBD1, on 5 matching bases. The sequenced DNA: TGTGCCAGCAGCCAAGCCTACAGGCGCGGAGAGACCCAGTACTTC. This gives the protein CASSQAYRRGETQYF.